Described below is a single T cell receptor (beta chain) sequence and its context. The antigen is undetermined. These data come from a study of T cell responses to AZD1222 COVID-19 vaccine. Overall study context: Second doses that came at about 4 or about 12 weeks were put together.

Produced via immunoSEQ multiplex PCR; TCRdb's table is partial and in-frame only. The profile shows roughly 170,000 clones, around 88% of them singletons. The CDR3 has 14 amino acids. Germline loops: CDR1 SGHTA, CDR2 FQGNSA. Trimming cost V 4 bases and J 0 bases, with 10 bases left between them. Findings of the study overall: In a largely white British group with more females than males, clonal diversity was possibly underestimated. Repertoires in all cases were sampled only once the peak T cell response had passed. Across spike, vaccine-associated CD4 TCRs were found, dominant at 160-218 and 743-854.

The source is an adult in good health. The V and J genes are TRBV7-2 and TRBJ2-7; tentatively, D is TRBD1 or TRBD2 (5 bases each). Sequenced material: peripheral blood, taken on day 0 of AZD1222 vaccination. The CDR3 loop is CASSSGTLSYEQYF. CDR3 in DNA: TGTGCCAGCAGCTCCGGGACCCTCTCCTACGAGCAGTACTTC.